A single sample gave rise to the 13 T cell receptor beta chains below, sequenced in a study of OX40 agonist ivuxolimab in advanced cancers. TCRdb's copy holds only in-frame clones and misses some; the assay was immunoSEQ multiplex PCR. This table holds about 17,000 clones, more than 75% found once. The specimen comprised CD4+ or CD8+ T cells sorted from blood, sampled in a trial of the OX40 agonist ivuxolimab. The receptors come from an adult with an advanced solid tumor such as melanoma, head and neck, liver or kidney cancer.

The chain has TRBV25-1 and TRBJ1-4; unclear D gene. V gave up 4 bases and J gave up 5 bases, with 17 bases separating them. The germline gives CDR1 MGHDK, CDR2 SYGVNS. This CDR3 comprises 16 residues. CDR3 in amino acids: CASSGTLGPQNEKLFF. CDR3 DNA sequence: TGTGCCAGCAGTGGAACTTTGGGCCCTCAAAATGAAAAACTGTTTTTT.

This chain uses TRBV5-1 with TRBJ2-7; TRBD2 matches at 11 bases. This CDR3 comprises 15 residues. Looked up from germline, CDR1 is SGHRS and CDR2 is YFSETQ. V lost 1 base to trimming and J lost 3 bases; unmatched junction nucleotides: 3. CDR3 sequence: CASSLYTSGGYEQYF. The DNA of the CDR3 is TGCGCCAGCAGCTTGTATACTAGCGGGGGCTACGAGCAGTACTTC.

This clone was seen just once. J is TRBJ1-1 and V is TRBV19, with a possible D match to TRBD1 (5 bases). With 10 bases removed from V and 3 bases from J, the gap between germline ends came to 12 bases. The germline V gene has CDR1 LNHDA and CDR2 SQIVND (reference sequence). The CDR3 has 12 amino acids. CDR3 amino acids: CATAVGDTEAFF. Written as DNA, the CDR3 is TGTGCCACCGCAGTGGGGGACACTGAAGCTTTCTTT. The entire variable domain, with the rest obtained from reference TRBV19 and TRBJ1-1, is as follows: DGGITQSPKYLFRKEGQNVTLSCEQNLNHDAMYWYRQDPGQGLRLIYYSQIVNDFQKGDIAEGYSVSREKKESFPLTVTSAQKNPTAFYLCATAVGDTEAFFGQGTRLTVV.

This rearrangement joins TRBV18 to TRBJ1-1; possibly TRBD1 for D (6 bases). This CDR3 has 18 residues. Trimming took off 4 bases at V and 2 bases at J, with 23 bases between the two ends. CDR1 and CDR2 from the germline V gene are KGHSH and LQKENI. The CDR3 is CASSLFRGWTDSNTEAFF. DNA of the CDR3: TGTGCCAGCTCACTATTTCGGGGGTGGACAGACTCTAACACTGAAGCTTTCTTT.

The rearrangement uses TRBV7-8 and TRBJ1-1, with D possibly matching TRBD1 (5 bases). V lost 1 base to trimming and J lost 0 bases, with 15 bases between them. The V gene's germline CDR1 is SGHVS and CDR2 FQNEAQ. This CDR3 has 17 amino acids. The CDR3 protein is CASSLVRDGALNTEAFF. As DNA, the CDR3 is TGTGCCAGCAGCTTAGTCCGGGACGGGGCATTGAACACTGAAGCTTTCTTT.

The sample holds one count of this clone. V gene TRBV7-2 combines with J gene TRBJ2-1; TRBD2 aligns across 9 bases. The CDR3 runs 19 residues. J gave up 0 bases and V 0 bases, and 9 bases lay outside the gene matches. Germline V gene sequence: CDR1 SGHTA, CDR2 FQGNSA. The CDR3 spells CASSLAWLAGSSSYNEQFF. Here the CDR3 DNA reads TGTGCCAGCAGCTTAGCGTGGCTAGCGGGATCGAGCTCCTACAATGAGCAGTTCTTC.

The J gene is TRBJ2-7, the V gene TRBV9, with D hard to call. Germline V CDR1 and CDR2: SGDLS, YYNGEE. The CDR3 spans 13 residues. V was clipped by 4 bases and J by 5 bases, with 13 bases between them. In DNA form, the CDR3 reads TGTGCCAGCAGCCCCCCCCACCGGGACGAGCAGTACTTC. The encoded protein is CASSPPHRDEQYF.

CDR3: CASSYSIIGAGELFF. DNA for the CDR3: TGTGCCAGCAGTTACTCGATTATAGGGGCCGGGGAGCTGTTTTTT. V usage is TRBV6-5 and J usage is TRBJ2-2; D is possibly TRBD1 (5 bases). The germline V gene has CDR1 MNHEY and CDR2 SVGAGI. The V end was cut by 0 bases, the J end by 6 bases, with 11 bases between. The CDR3 is 15 residues long.

The CDR3 sequence: CAWTPISDPTDTQYF. As DNA, the CDR3 is TGTGCCTGGACGCCGATAAGCGACCCAACAGATACGCAGTATTTT. The chain is built from TRBV30 and TRBJ2-3; D call uncertain. This CDR3 is built from 15 residues. Germline loops: CDR1 GTSNPN, CDR2 SVGIG (reference sequence). The ends were cut back, 4 bases at V and 3 bases at J, with 17 bases in the middle.

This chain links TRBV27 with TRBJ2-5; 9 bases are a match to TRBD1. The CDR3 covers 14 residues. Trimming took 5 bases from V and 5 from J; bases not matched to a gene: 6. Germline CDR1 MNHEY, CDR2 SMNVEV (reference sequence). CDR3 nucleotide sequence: TGTGCCAGCAGTCAGGACAGGGGCCAGGAGACCCAGTACTTC. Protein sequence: CASSQDRGQETQYF.

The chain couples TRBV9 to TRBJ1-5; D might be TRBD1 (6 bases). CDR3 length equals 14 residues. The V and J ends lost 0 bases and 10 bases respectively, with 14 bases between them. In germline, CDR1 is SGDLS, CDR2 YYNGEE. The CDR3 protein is CASSVASGDNPQHF. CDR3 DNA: TGTGCCAGCAGCGTAGCCTCGGGGGACAATCCCCAGCATTTT. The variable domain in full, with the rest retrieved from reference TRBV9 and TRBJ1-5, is DSGVTQTPKHLITATGQRVTLRCSPRSGDLSVYWYQQSLDQGLQFLIQYYNGEERAKGNILERFSAQQFPDLHSELNLSSLELGDSALYFCASSVASGDNPQHFGDGTRLSIL.

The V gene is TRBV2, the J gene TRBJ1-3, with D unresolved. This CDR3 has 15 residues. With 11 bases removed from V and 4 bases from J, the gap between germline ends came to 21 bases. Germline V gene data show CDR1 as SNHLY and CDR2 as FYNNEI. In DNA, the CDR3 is TGTGCCCTCGAATCCGGGTCCAGAGGAGGAAACACCATATATTTT. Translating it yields CALESGSRGGNTIYF.

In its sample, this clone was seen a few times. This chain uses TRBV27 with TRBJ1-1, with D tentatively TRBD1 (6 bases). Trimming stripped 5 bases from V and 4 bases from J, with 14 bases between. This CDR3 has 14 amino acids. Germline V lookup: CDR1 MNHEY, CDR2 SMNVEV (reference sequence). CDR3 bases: TGTGCCAGCAGTCTTACAGGGCCCAGCACTGAAGCTTTCTTT. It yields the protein CASSLTGPSTEAFF.